A selection of T cell receptor beta chains follows, all from one sample in a study of TIL therapy for anti-PD-1-resistant metastatic lung cancer. Sequencing was performed with immunoSEQ multiplex PCR; in TCRdb, only in-frame clones are kept and a portion is missing. The sample gives approximately 92,000 clones, around 71% of which show up once; 11% is in the top ten. The sample consisted of tumor tissue, taken at baseline. These receptor sequences come from a person between 25 and 80 years old with non-small cell lung cancer. CDR3s include the opening cysteine and the closing phenylalanine or tryptophan. The D gene is left open where the match is weak. Clone size is given for some rows only: seen once, a few or many times, or a class if the clone is expanded.

D gene	J gene	V gene	clone size	CDR3 DNA	CDR3 protein
TRBD2	TRBJ2-7	TRBV9	few	TGTGCCAGCAGCGTTGGCAGCGGGGCTCAATACGAGCAGTACTTC	CASSVGSGAQYEQYF
.	TRBJ1-1	TRBV27	once	TGTGCCAGCAGGGGGGGTCTAGGGGCATACACTGAAGCTTTCTTT	CASRGGLGAYTEAFF
TRBD1	TRBJ1-4	TRBV12-3/TRBV12-4	.	TGTGCCAGCGCCGACAGGGGTAATGAAAAACTGTTTTTT	CASADRGNEKLFF
.	TRBJ2-3	TRBV30	.	TGTGCCTGGAATTTAGGTGGGCCAGATACGCAGTATTTT	CAWNLGGPDTQYF
.	TRBJ1-1	TRBV5-5	few	TGTGCCAGCAGCTTAACAGGGAAAACTGAAGCTTTCTTT	CASSLTGKTEAFF
.	TRBJ2-7	TRBV7-8	.	TGTGCCAGCAGCCTACGGTGGGGGCCAGGGCCCTACGAGCAGTACTTC	CASSLRWGPGPYEQYF
TRBD2	TRBJ2-1	TRBV7-9	few	TGTGCCAGCAGCTTTCCTAGCGGGAGGGCTAATGAGCAGTTCTTC	CASSFPSGRANEQFF
.	TRBJ1-6	TRBV5-8	.	TGTGCCAGCAGCAGGACAAGCTCCTATAATTCACCCCTCCACTTT	CASSRTSSYNSPLHF
.	TRBJ1-2	TRBV12-3/TRBV12-4	.	TGTGCCAGCAGTTCTGAGGAATATGGCTACACCTTC	CASSSEEYGYTF
TRBD1	TRBJ1-4	TRBV6-1	.	TGTGCCAGCAGTGATGGGACAGGGGGAGATGAAAAACTGTTTTTT	CASSDGTGGDEKLFF
TRBD2	TRBJ2-7	TRBV28	.	TGTGCCAGCAGTTACGAGACTAGCGGGGGTAACGAGCAGTACTTC	CASSYETSGGNEQYF
.	TRBJ2-5	TRBV12-3/TRBV12-4	.	TGTGCCAGCAGTTTAGTAGAGACCCAGTACTTC	CASSLVETQYF
.	TRBJ2-6	TRBV7-2	.	TGTGCCAGCAGCTTCTCTGGGGCCAACGTCCTGACTTTC	CASSFSGANVLTF
.	TRBJ2-7	TRBV3-1/TRBV3-2	few	TGTGCCAGCAGCCAGGCTGGACAGTACGAGCAGTACTTC	CASSQAGQYEQYF
.	TRBJ2-1	TRBV27	.	TGTGCCAGCAGTTTAGAGGGTAGTACCTACAATGAGCAGTTCTTC	CASSLEGSTYNEQFF
.	TRBJ1-5	TRBV4-3	.	TGCGCCAGCAGCCTATCATGGGTGGGTCAGCCCCAGCATTTT	CASSLSWVGQPQHF
.	TRBJ1-2	TRBV29-1	.	TGCAGCGTTGGGTCAGGGGTTGGCTACACCTTC	CSVGSGVGYTF
TRBD2	TRBJ2-3	TRBV7-9	.	TGTGCCAGCAGCCTCATGGGACTAGCGGCTACGCAGTATTTT	CASSLMGLAATQYF
.	TRBJ2-7	TRBV5-4	.	TGTGCCAGCAGCTTGGGGGCCGGGTACTCCTACGAGCAGTACTTC	CASSLGAGYSYEQYF
TRBD1	TRBJ1-2	TRBV19	.	TGTGCCAGTACTCGGACAGGGCAACTAACCGGCTACACCTTC	CASTRTGQLTGYTF
.	TRBJ1-5	TRBV6-2/TRBV6-3	few	TGTGCCAGCAGTTTGTCCAGGACCCGGAATCAGCCCCAGCATTTT	CASSLSRTRNQPQHF
.	TRBJ2-5	TRBV4-1	.	TGCGCCAGCAGCTCTAGGGGCCCCCAAGAGACCCAGTACTTC	CASSSRGPQETQYF
.	TRBJ2-7	TRBV5-1	.	TGCGCCAGCAGCATCAGCAACTCCTACGAGCAGTACTTC	CASSISNSYEQYF
.	TRBJ1-1	TRBV28	.	TGTGCCAGCAGTTTGGGGCCTCGGGGAGAAGCTTTCTTT	CASSLGPRGEAFF
.	TRBJ2-1	TRBV6-5	.	TGTGCCAGCAGGGCTGGGGGCGTTTCCTACAATGAGCAGTTCTTC	CASRAGGVSYNEQFF
.	TRBJ2-1	TRBV20-1	.	TGCAGTGCTAGGGATAGTAGTGAGCAGTTCTTC	CSARDSSEQFF
.	TRBJ2-3	TRBV9	few	TGTGCCAGCAGCGCTCAGGACTACTACACAGATACGCAGTATTTT	CASSAQDYYTDTQYF
.	TRBJ2-5	TRBV20-1	.	TGCAGTGCTAGAGAAGGTGGTACCCAGTACTTC	CSAREGGTQYF
.	TRBJ2-1	TRBV28	.	TGTGCCAGCAGGGGTAGCTCCTACAATGAGCAGTTCTTC	CASRGSSYNEQFF
.	TRBJ2-7	TRBV19	.	TGTGCCAGTAGGACTCCAAGGCCCCCCTACGAGCAGTACTTC	CASRTPRPPYEQYF
.	TRBJ2-1	TRBV6-6	.	TGTGCCAGCAGTCCATCAGACAATGAGCAGTTCTTC	CASSPSDNEQFF
TRBD1	TRBJ2-3	TRBV2	once	TGTGCCAGCAAGGGGGCGGGAGATACGCAGTATTTT	CASKGAGDTQYF
.	TRBJ2-2	TRBV16	.	TGTGCCAGCAGCCCCCTTGCGAACACCGGGGAGCTGTTTTTT	CASSPLANTGELFF
.	TRBJ2-5	TRBV3-1/TRBV3-2	.	TGTGCCAGCAGTCGGGACCTGGGGGGGACCCAGTACTTC	CASSRDLGGTQYF
.	TRBJ2-5	TRBV29-1	.	TGCAGCGCCGAACGGACATCGGAAGAGACCCAGTACTTC	CSAERTSEETQYF
TRBD2	TRBJ2-1	TRBV5-4	.	TGTGCCAGCAGCCTGCCGGCTAGCGGGCATAATGAGCAGTTCTTC	CASSLPASGHNEQFF